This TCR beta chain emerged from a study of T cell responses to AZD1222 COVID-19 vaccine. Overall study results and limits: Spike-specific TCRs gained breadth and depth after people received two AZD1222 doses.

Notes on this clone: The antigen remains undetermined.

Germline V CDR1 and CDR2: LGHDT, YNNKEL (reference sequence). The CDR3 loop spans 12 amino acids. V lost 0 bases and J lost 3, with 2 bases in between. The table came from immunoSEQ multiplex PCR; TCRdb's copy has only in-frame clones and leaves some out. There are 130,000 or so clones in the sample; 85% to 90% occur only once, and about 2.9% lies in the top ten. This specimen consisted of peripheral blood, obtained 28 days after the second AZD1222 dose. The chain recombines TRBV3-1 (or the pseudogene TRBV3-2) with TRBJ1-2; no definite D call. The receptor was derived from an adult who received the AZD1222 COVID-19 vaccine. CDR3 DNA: TGTGCCAGCAGCCAAGAGTACTATGGCTACACCTTC. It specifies CASSQEYYGYTF.